These 10 T cell receptor beta chains share one sample of origin, sequenced in a study of response to subunit inactivated influenza vaccine. A single record per CDR3 protein comes from TCRdb applying MiXCR to the RT-PCR reads. The sample yields some 520,000 distinct CDR3 sequences, more than 15% seen once. This material consisted of CD4+ T cells sorted from PBMCs, taken around 25 months after vaccination. The origin of the receptors is a man aged 50 to 75 who received an inactivated influenza vaccine.

This chain connects TRBV4-3 to TRBJ1-1, with 8 positions matching TRBD1. CDR1 LGHNA and CDR2 YSLEER come from the germline V gene. The CDR3 is 16 residues long. V dropped 2 bases and J dropped 8; count of bases not matched to a gene: 13. CDR3 bases: TGCGCCAGCAGCCAAACAACGGGACAGGTCGGGGGAGAAGCTTTCTTT. It yields the protein CASSQTTGQVGGEAFF.

The genes are TRBV6-2 or TRBV6-3 and TRBJ2-6; TRBD2 is a possible D gene (5 bases). This CDR3 is 14 amino acids long. The V gene lost 6 bases and the J gene lost 4 bases, with 10 bases spanning the gap. CDR1 is MNHEY and CDR2 is SVGEGT in the germline V gene. This CDR3 reads CASRYPGGANVLTF. The CDR3 nucleotides read TGTGCCAGCAGGTACCCGGGAGGGGCCAACGTCCTGACTTTC.

This clonotype showed up just a few times. The chain is built from TRBV20-1 and TRBJ2-7, with 8 bases aligning to TRBD1. The CDR3 runs 13 residues. The trim removed 7 bases at V and 4 bases at J, leaving 9 bases unmatched. Looked up from germline, CDR1 is DFQATT and CDR2 is SNEGSKA (reference sequence). CDR3 nucleotides: TGCAGTGTTTCGCCGGGACAGGTGTACGAGCAGTACTTC. Its protein is CSVSPGQVYEQYF.

The chain carries TRBV27 and TRBJ1-1; unclear D gene. Trimming removed 5 bases at V and 1 base at J, with 11 bases between. This CDR3 has 14 residues. Germline-derived CDR1 and CDR2 are MNHEY and SMNVEV (reference sequence). This CDR3 reads CASSPPGRNTEAFF. CDR3 bases: TGTGCCAGCAGTCCTCCGGGCCGGAACACTGAAGCTTTCTTT.

This clonotype came up many times. The chain recombines TRBV18 with TRBJ1-5, with 7 bases lining up with TRBD1. The CDR3 is 14 residues long. Unmatched junction bases numbered 7, after V lost 6 bases and J lost 5 bases. Germline V CDR1 and CDR2: KGHSH, LQKENI. CDR3: CASSPDRMYQPQHF. CDR3 sequence (DNA): TGTGCCAGCTCCCCGGACAGGATGTATCAGCCCCAGCATTTT.

This clonotype was counted at least ten times. The chain is built from TRBV5-1 and TRBJ2-7; 9 bases line up with TRBD2. Germline V gene data show CDR1 as SGHRS and CDR2 as YFSETQ. CDR3 length: 14 residues. The junction had 6 bases not matched to a gene; V was cut back by 4 bases and J by 4 bases. The CDR3 DNA reads as TGCGCCAGCAGCCATAGCGGGAGTCGGTACGAGCAGTACTTC. Translation gives CASSHSGSRYEQYF.

This clonotype showed up just a few times. The chain employs TRBV12-3 or TRBV12-4 and TRBJ2-4; D gene ambiguous. V was clipped by 5 bases and J by 4 bases, with 6 bases between them. This CDR3 has 12 residues. Here the CDR3 reads CASSTLKNIQYF. CDR3 DNA sequence: TGTGCCAGCAGTACCTTAAAAAACATTCAGTACTTC.

This clonotype appeared a few times. This chain joins TRBV4-3 and TRBJ2-1; D may be TRBD2 (5 bases). From germline, CDR1 is LGHNA and CDR2 YSLEER. The CDR3 is 13 amino acids. V was shortened by 2 bases and J by 9 bases, with 11 bases between the two germline ends. The chain's CDR3 is CASSQTSLTEQFF. CDR3 in DNA: TGCGCCAGCAGCCAAACTAGTCTTACTGAGCAGTTCTTC.

This rearrangement joins TRBV5-1 to TRBJ2-3; no definite D call. V was shortened by 2 bases and J by 1 base, with 8 bases between the two germline ends. CDR1 and CDR2 (germline): SGHRS, YFSETQ. The CDR3 length is 14 residues. CDR3 loop: CASSLRSRTDTQYF. For the CDR3, the DNA is TGCGCCAGCAGCTTACGTTCTCGCACAGATACGCAGTATTTT.

The rearrangement uses TRBV12-3 or TRBV12-4 and TRBJ2-3, with 8 nucleotides matching TRBD2. This CDR3 is built from 15 residues. V was pared by 5 bases and J by 0 bases, with 4 bases of the junction left unmatched. The CDR3 DNA reads TGTGCCAGCAGTACTAGCGGACGAAGCACAGATACGCAGTATTTT. This sequence encodes CASSTSGRSTDTQYF.